This is a list of T cell receptor beta chains from one sample in a study of blood T cell repertoires in COVID-19. Profiling relied on immunoSEQ multiplex PCR, and the TCRdb table lists in-frame clones only, not all of them. The sample lists some 100,000 clones; 80% to 90% were seen once. Sequencing was performed on PBMCs or T cells enriched from blood (not recorded which). These receptors were collected from a woman aged 50 to 65 who had recovered from COVID-19. The conserved cysteine and the conserved F or W are not part of the CDR3 here. Only some rows state a clone size, as once, few, many or a class for expanded clones.

v_call: TRBV5-5; j_call: TRBJ1-1; clone_size: .; cdr3_aa: ASSPEVVVSNTEAF
v_call: TRBV19; j_call: TRBJ1-4; clone_size: .; cdr3_aa: ASRRELGEKLF
v_call: TRBV7-9; j_call: TRBJ1-6; clone_size: .; cdr3_aa: ASSQSGQLNSPLH
v_call: TRBV6-6; j_call: TRBJ1-1; clone_size: .; cdr3_aa: ASSHPGRVGSGTEAF
v_call: TRBV28; j_call: TRBJ1-5; clone_size: .; cdr3_aa: ASSLEGADQPQH
v_call: TRBV3-1/TRBV3-2; j_call: TRBJ1-1; clone_size: .; cdr3_aa: ASSQDLVNTEAF
v_call: TRBV2; j_call: TRBJ1-4; clone_size: .; cdr3_aa: ASLMGAINEKLF
v_call: TRBV7-2; j_call: TRBJ2-7; clone_size: .; cdr3_aa: ASSLVVSGDVYEQY
v_call: TRBV5-6; j_call: TRBJ1-2; clone_size: .; cdr3_aa: ASSGGAGYGYT
v_call: TRBV7-3; j_call: TRBJ2-7; clone_size: .; cdr3_aa: ASSLLGGGVGEQY
v_call: TRBV5-8; j_call: TRBJ1-3; clone_size: few; cdr3_aa: ASSLASWMTDWKNTIY
v_call: TRBV10-2; j_call: TRBJ2-4; clone_size: .; cdr3_aa: ASSEWGGPKNIQY
v_call: TRBV6-5; j_call: TRBJ1-5; clone_size: few; cdr3_aa: ASNRGSQPQH
v_call: TRBV7-3; j_call: TRBJ2-3; clone_size: .; cdr3_aa: ASSLRLAGTDTQY
v_call: TRBV2; j_call: TRBJ2-2; clone_size: .; cdr3_aa: ASRTGTANTGELF
v_call: TRBV29-1; j_call: TRBJ2-7; clone_size: .; cdr3_aa: SAEGDRVNEQY
v_call: TRBV6-1; j_call: TRBJ1-3; clone_size: .; cdr3_aa: ASSYQEGRTIY
v_call: TRBV2; j_call: TRBJ1-2; clone_size: .; cdr3_aa: ASSGGRGANYGYT
v_call: TRBV28; j_call: TRBJ2-7; clone_size: .; cdr3_aa: ASKLQGAHYEQY
v_call: TRBV6-5; j_call: TRBJ1-2; clone_size: .; cdr3_aa: ASSLGRGAGYGYT
v_call: TRBV5-3; j_call: TRBJ1-6; clone_size: .; cdr3_aa: ARSPGRDGSPLH
v_call: TRBV7-9; j_call: TRBJ1-4; clone_size: .; cdr3_aa: ASSAGGLGEKLF
v_call: TRBV12-3/TRBV12-4; j_call: TRBJ1-4; clone_size: .; cdr3_aa: ASRRSVNEKLF
v_call: TRBV19; j_call: TRBJ2-3; clone_size: .; cdr3_aa: ASSITGADTQY
v_call: TRBV7-8; j_call: TRBJ2-2; clone_size: .; cdr3_aa: ASNPRSVSTGELF
v_call: TRBV28; j_call: TRBJ2-7; clone_size: .; cdr3_aa: ASRRTGDYNYEQY
v_call: TRBV27; j_call: TRBJ1-1; clone_size: once; cdr3_aa: ASRTETVNTEAF
v_call: TRBV6-5; j_call: TRBJ2-5; clone_size: .; cdr3_aa: ASSFNQETQY
v_call: TRBV6-6; j_call: TRBJ1-3; clone_size: .; cdr3_aa: ASSYSGATIY
v_call: TRBV7-9; j_call: TRBJ1-3; clone_size: .; cdr3_aa: ASSPAAGNTIY
v_call: TRBV30; j_call: TRBJ1-5; clone_size: .; cdr3_aa: AWNGGGRNQPQH
v_call: TRBV5-6; j_call: TRBJ1-1; clone_size: .; cdr3_aa: ASSLGPGGTEAF
v_call: TRBV3-1/TRBV3-2; j_call: TRBJ2-3; clone_size: .; cdr3_aa: ASSPGTHGADTQY
v_call: TRBV18; j_call: TRBJ1-1; clone_size: .; cdr3_aa: ASSPPGRDSTEAF
v_call: TRBV10-3; j_call: TRBJ2-6; clone_size: once; cdr3_aa: AISESSAGANVLT
v_call: TRBV5-1; j_call: TRBJ1-1; clone_size: .; cdr3_aa: ASSLGTAGNTEAF
v_call: TRBV18; j_call: TRBJ2-3; clone_size: .; cdr3_aa: ASSPRDSYTDTQY
v_call: TRBV4-2; j_call: TRBJ2-1; clone_size: few; cdr3_aa: ASSQDRTSEQF
v_call: TRBV19; j_call: TRBJ2-2; clone_size: once; cdr3_aa: ASSPADRGNTGELF
v_call: TRBV28; j_call: TRBJ2-3; clone_size: .; cdr3_aa: ASSPGRPSTDTQY
v_call: TRBV19; j_call: TRBJ1-6; clone_size: once; cdr3_aa: ASRILRQHNSPLH
v_call: TRBV5-6; j_call: TRBJ2-3; clone_size: once; cdr3_aa: ASSFYGSVFTDTQY
v_call: TRBV30; j_call: TRBJ2-1; clone_size: .; cdr3_aa: AWMGLAGLNNEQF
v_call: TRBV18; j_call: TRBJ2-7; clone_size: .; cdr3_aa: ASTAWDSLYEQY
v_call: TRBV28; j_call: TRBJ2-1; clone_size: .; cdr3_aa: ASSELAPSGAYNEQF
v_call: TRBV11-2; j_call: TRBJ2-1; clone_size: once; cdr3_aa: ASSTLEGGSSYNEQF
v_call: TRBV9; j_call: TRBJ1-2; clone_size: .; cdr3_aa: ASSVGEGQYGYT
v_call: TRBV7-3; j_call: TRBJ2-1; clone_size: .; cdr3_aa: ASSDQNEQF
v_call: TRBV5-4; j_call: TRBJ1-1; clone_size: .; cdr3_aa: ASSLSTGRNTEAF
v_call: TRBV18; j_call: TRBJ1-6; clone_size: .; cdr3_aa: ASSPPPGHYDSPLH